The sequence of this T cell receptor (beta chain) was determined in a study of blood T cell repertoires in COVID-19. Background on the study: Whether acute or convalescent, the COVID-19 samples came from the United States, Italy and Spain. In each case, the material was cDNA or gDNA derived from T cells, B-cell-depleted T cells, or PBMCs.

Methods used by the authors: The authors estimated nucleated cell counts from reference gene primer amplification. TCRdb's table, derived via immunoSEQ multiplex PCR, lists solely in-frame clones and lacks some. For V, J and clone size, that table is used; D and trimming come from the DNA. The sample gives nearly 110,000 clones, less than 80% of which show up once; 5% to 7.5% is in the top ten. Seattle patients were enrolled during active infection and followed longitudinally. CDR1 and CDR2 from the germline V gene are PRHDT and FYEKMQ (reference sequence). The germline V and J ends were trimmed by 2 bases and 1 base, with 6 bases remaining between them. CDR3 size: 14 residues.

The TCR originated in an elderly man with COVID-19, enrolled during active disease. The sample taken for sequencing was peripheral blood. This chain connects TRBV13 to TRBJ1-5; D remains unclear. Written as DNA, the CDR3 is TGTGCCAGCAGCTTACTAGGCAGCAATCAGCCCCAGCATTTT. Its protein product is CASSLLGSNQPQHF. The whole variable domain, remainder taken from reference TRBV13 and TRBJ1-5, is AAGVIQSPRHLIKEKRETATLKCYPIPRHDTVYWYQQGPGQDPQFLISFYEKMQSDKGSIPDRFSAQQFSDYHSELNMSSLELGDSALYFCASSLLGSNQPQHFGDGTRLSIL.